This entry concerns a single T cell receptor (beta chain). Its antigen is not known. Unique molecular identifiers tagged the TCR beta cDNA libraries. TCRdb fed the PCR reads into MiXCR, producing one record per CDR3 protein. The data hold 700,000 to 900,000 distinct CDR3 sequences, with about 45% observed a single time. These data originate in a study of post-analysis software for immune sequencing data. CDR3 length: 16 residues. Trimming removed 3 bases from V and 4 bases from J, with 17 bases in between. Points from the study as a whole: The study found TRBV5-6, TRBV5-1 and TRBV20-1 among 4 or 5 TRBV segments more frequent in patients than controls.

The clonotype originates from a girl aged 5-17 years with multiple sclerosis. This rearrangement joins TRBV12-3 or TRBV12-4 to TRBJ2-3, with a weak D call TRBD2 (5 bases). Input material: blood. The CDR3 region has the DNA TGTGCCAGCAGTTTTCGTTGGCCGGGGTTATCAGATACGCAGTATTTT. It specifies CASSFRWPGLSDTQYF.